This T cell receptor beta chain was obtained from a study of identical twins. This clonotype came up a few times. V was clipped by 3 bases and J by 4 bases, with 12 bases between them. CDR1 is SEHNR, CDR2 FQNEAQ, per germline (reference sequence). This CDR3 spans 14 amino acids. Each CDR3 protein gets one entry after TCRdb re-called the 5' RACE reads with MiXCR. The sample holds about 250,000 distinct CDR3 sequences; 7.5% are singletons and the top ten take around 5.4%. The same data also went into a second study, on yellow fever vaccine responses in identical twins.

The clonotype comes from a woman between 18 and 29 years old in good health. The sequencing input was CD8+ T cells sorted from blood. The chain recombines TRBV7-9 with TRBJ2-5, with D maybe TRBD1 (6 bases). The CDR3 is CASSFWDTGETQYF. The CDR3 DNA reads TGTGCCAGCAGCTTCTGGGACACGGGAGAGACCCAGTACTTC.